Shown below are 27 T cell receptor beta chains from a single sample sequenced in a study of CXCR3-negative and CXCR3-positive naive CD8 T cells. UMI-labeled 5' RACE yielded the TRB cDNA libraries. TCRdb reprocessed the 5' RACE reads, keeping one entry per CDR3 protein, no DNA. In total, the table holds thousands of distinct CDR3 sequences. Sample: naive CXCR3- CD8+ T cells from blood. Described subset: CD45RO-CCR7+CD27+CD95- naive CD8+ T cells lacking CXCR3 (TNR3-). The receptors originated from a human donor in good health. Some clones in this sample may be carry-over from other donors' samples.

This chain joins TRBV5-4 and TRBJ2-7; no DNA is available, so the TRBD1 call from TCRdb remains unchecked. The CDR3 sequence is 12 residues long. Germline CDR1 and CDR2: SGHNT and YYREEE (reference sequence). This CDR3 is CASPGTGDEQYF.

The chain joins TRBV29-1 to TRBJ2-7; no DNA is available, so the TRBD1 call from TCRdb remains unchecked. Germline V CDR1 and CDR2: SQVTM, ANQGSEA. CDR3 length: 13 residues. CDR3 sequence reads: CSVPGTPPGEQYF.

This chain links TRBV29-1 with TRBJ1-2; TCRdb reports TRBD1, a call that lacks DNA to check it against. CDR3 size: 13 residues. CDR1 and CDR2 from the germline V gene are SQVTM and ANQGSEA. CDR3 region: CSVSETGGIVYTF.

V and J are TRBV10-3 and TRBJ2-7; lacking DNA, the TRBD2 call made by TCRdb goes unchecked. Looked up from germline, CDR1 is ENHRY and CDR2 is SYGVKD. The CDR3 has 14 residues. CDR3 region: CAISEAVIPYEQYF.

This chain links TRBV9 with TRBJ2-5. The length of the CDR3 is 13 residues. Germline V CDR1 and CDR2: SGDLS, YYNGEE. The CDR3 region is CASSSSDHETQYF.

The J gene is TRBJ2-1, the V gene TRBV12-5; with no DNA, the TCRdb D assignment of TRBD1 cannot be verified. Germline CDR1 reads LGHNT; CDR2 reads FRNRAP. CDR3 size: 14 residues. CDR3: CASGTGTGINEQFF.

The chain couples TRBV29-1 to TRBJ1-1; TCRdb returns TRBD1, unconfirmable since there is no DNA. This CDR3 region has 14 residues. CDR1 and CDR2 (germline): SQVTM, ANQGSEA. CDR3: CSARDRGQRTEAFF.

V gene TRBV29-1 combines with J gene TRBJ2-1; the TCRdb D gene call, TRBD2, has no DNA to confirm it. The CDR3 consists of 14 residues. CDR1 is SQVTM and CDR2 is ANQGSEA in the germline V gene. The chain's CDR3 is CSVEPGGHVNEQFF.

The rearrangement joins TRBV5-1 to TRBJ1-2. The CDR3 totals 14 residues. The germline V gene encodes CDR1 SGHRS and CDR2 YFSETQ. The CDR3 sequence: CASSLSDGPYGYTF. Full variable domain (outside the CDR3, taken from reference TRBV5-1 and TRBJ1-2): KAGVTQTPRYLIKTRGQQVTLSCSPISGHRSVSWYQQTPGQGLQFLFEYFSETQRNKGNFPGRFSGRQFSNSRSEMNVSTLELGDSALYLCASSLSDGPYGYTFGSGTRLTVV.

The chain is built from TRBV2 and TRBJ2-7. CDR1 is SNHLY and CDR2 is FYNNEI in the germline V gene. CDR3 length: 13 amino acids. Here the CDR3 reads CASLRPDANEQYF.

The chain has TRBV13 and TRBJ1-6; without DNA, the TCRdb call of TRBD1 cannot be checked. Germline assignment: CDR1 PRHDT and CDR2 FYEKMQ (reference sequence). The CDR3 extends over 16 amino acids. The CDR3 sequence: CASSFTGGRYDSPLHF.

This chain connects TRBV29-1 to TRBJ2-7; TCRdb designates TRBD1, a call that cannot be tested without DNA. The CDR3 runs 13 residues. The germline V gene encodes CDR1 SQVTM and CDR2 ANQGSEA. CDR3: CSVVPGQGYEQYF.

This clonotype ranks as medium-sized in terms of frequency. J is TRBJ2-7 and V is TRBV29-1; the TCRdb D gene call, TRBD1, has no DNA to confirm it. Germline CDR1 and CDR2: SQVTM and ANQGSEA. The CDR3 consists of 11 residues. CDR3 in amino acids: CSARAGYEQYF.

In terms of frequency, this clonotype is medium-sized. The V and J genes are TRBV29-1 and TRBJ2-5; absent DNA, TCRdb's TRBD1 call cannot be checked. Looked up from germline, CDR1 is SQVTM and CDR2 is ANQGSEA. There are 14 residues in the CDR3. The CDR3 region is CSVESGAGEETQYF.

This clonotype is identified as medium-sized from frequency. The V and J genes are TRBV7-8 and TRBJ1-2; TCRdb gives TRBD1 as the D gene, but with no DNA this cannot be confirmed. This CDR3 is 15 amino acids long. Germline CDR1 SGHVS, CDR2 FQNEAQ. CDR3 residues: CASSSGRQGNYGYTF.

The chain uses TRBV4-1 and TRBJ1-1. The CDR3 has 16 residues. The V gene's germline CDR1 is MGHRA and CDR2 YSYEKL. The CDR3 region is CASSPVVSGVNTEAFF.

V is TRBV28 and J is TRBJ2-7; TCRdb outputs TRBD1, but without DNA this stays unchecked. Germline V gene sequence: CDR1 MDHEN, CDR2 SYDVKM. The CDR3 totals 15 residues. CDR3 residues: CASSLFSGRSYEQYF.

In terms of frequency, this clonotype is medium-sized (0.01 to 0.1%). This chain joins TRBV29-1 and TRBJ2-5; the D call from TCRdb, TRBD2, cannot be confirmed without DNA. Germline V gene sequence: CDR1 SQVTM, CDR2 ANQGSEA. The CDR3 covers 15 residues. The CDR3 spells CSVGPHGLARETQYF. Based on the CDR3 plus reference TRBV29-1 and TRBJ2-5, the full variable domain is SAVISQKPSRDICQRGTSLTIQCQVDSQVTMMFWYRQQPGQSLTLIATANQGSEATYESGFVIDKFPISRPNLTFSTLTVSNMSPEDSSIYLCSVGPHGLARETQYFGPGTRLLVL.

This rearrangement joins TRBV29-1 to TRBJ2-7. Germline assignment: CDR1 SQVTM and CDR2 ANQGSEA. The CDR3 consists of 12 residues. CDR3 residues: CSVPGSSYEQYF.

This clonotype counts as medium-sized by frequency. V usage is TRBV28 and J usage is TRBJ2-3; the D gene TCRdb calls, TRBD2, cannot be checked with no DNA. The CDR3 sequence is 15 residues long. The germline V gene has CDR1 MDHEN and CDR2 SYDVKM. The CDR3 region is CASNPYGRVTDTQYF.

The chain couples TRBV11-2 to TRBJ1-1; TCRdb lists TRBD1, though no DNA is available to test this call. CDR3 length: 15 amino acids. The V gene's germline CDR1 is SGHAT and CDR2 FQNNGV. CDR3: CASSLASGVNTEAFF.

The genes are TRBV13 and TRBJ2-3; the TCRdb D gene call, TRBD1, has no DNA to confirm it. There are 13 residues in the CDR3. CDR1 PRHDT and CDR2 FYEKMQ come from the germline V gene (reference sequence). The CDR3 region is CASKGARPDTQYF.

The J gene is TRBJ1-5, the V gene TRBV28; TCRdb proposes TRBD1, but this gene call is untestable without DNA. This CDR3 spans 12 amino acids. Germline values: CDR1 MDHEN, CDR2 SYDVKM. CDR3 sequence: CASWGSNQPQHF.

The chain employs TRBV6-6 and TRBJ2-7. The CDR3 consists of 12 residues. CDR1 and CDR2 from the germline V gene are MNHNY and SVGAGI (reference sequence). The CDR3: CASSYSRYEQYF.

By frequency, this clonotype registers medium-sized. The chain carries TRBV28 and TRBJ2-1; the D gene TCRdb calls, TRBD2, cannot be checked with no DNA. The CDR3 is 16 residues long. Germline-derived CDR1 and CDR2 are MDHEN and SYDVKM. The CDR3 sequence is CASSLLVAENYNEQFF.

This clonotype shows up as medium-sized (0.01 to 0.1%) by frequency. This chain joins TRBV10-3 and TRBJ2-2; TCRdb picks TRBD2, but there is no DNA to check that call. Germline V gene lookup returns CDR1 ENHRY and CDR2 SYGVKD. The CDR3 runs to 16 residues. CDR3 protein: CAISEGLAVNTGELFF.

The chain recombines TRBV6-4 with TRBJ2-3; the TRBD1 assignment by TCRdb is unverifiable without DNA. Germline loops: CDR1 MRHNA, CDR2 SNTAGT. CDR3 length: 14 residues. CDR3 protein: CASKGQGDSDTQYF.